Given below is one T cell receptor (beta chain) in context. Its cognate antigen is unknown. The sample belongs to a study of OX40 agonist ivuxolimab in advanced cancers. Study-wide background: Two cutaneous melanoma patients and one hepatocellular carcinoma patient, three in all, had partial responses. Study-wide results and limits: Patients who responded partially at 0.1-3.0 mg/kg showed clonal expansion ranking among the lowest. Dosing at 0.1 to 3.0 mg/kg was accompanied by clonal expansion of CD4+ and CD8+ blood T cells by week 6.

Enrollment shut out patients with autoimmune disease history or systemic immunosuppression. Germline loops: CDR1 MNHEY, CDR2 SVGAGI. Trimming cost V 6 bases and J 0 bases; bases outside gene matches: 5. The CDR3 totals 15 residues. Only in-frame clones appear in the TCRdb table, and some are missing; sequencing was by immunoSEQ multiplex PCR. The data contain 95,000 or so clones, roughly 88% of them singletons. The TCR comes from an adult with an advanced solid tumor such as melanoma, head and neck, liver or kidney cancer. Sequencing was performed on CD4+ or CD8+ T cells sorted from blood, taken in a trial of the OX40 agonist ivuxolimab. The chain links TRBV6-5 to TRBJ2-7; 10 bases agree with TRBD1. CDR3 sequence: CASRQDRGLSYEQYF. The CDR3 nucleotides read TGTGCCAGCAGACAAGACAGGGGGCTCTCCTACGAGCAGTACTTC.